The next 22 T cell receptor beta chains were all read from a single sample in a study of CD8 T cells in ankylosing spondylitis. Via MiXCR, TCRdb re-called the 5' RACE reads, giving one row per CDR3 protein. In the table there are some 130,000 distinct CDR3 sequences, more than 9.5% of which are singletons. Material: blood, either unsorted or a sorted T cell fraction (not recorded which). The receptors shown here come from a female donor with ankylosing spondylitis or in good health (not recorded which).

This clonotype was counted many times. V gene TRBV11-2 combines with J gene TRBJ1-5; D call uncertain. Germline V gene lookup returns CDR1 SGHAT and CDR2 FQNNGV. Between the trimmed V and J ends, which lost 5 bases and 4 bases, there was a span of 15 bases. There are 15 residues in the CDR3. The CDR3 region has the DNA TGTGCCAGCAGCGCGTCAGTAGGTTCTAATCAGCCCCAGCATTTT. This codes for CASSASVGSNQPQHF.

Regarding this clonotype: At one of its ends the junction is not consistent with the germline gene, which may arise from a read error. This chain links TRBV5-1 with TRBJ2-7; D call uncertain. The CDR3 has 12 amino acids. Germline CDR1 reads SGHRS; CDR2 reads YFSETQ. CDR3 loop: CACRDTNGEQYF. CDR3 nucleotide sequence: TGCGCCTGCAGAGATACAAATGGAGAACAGTACTTC.

This clonotype was counted ten times or more. V is TRBV3-1 and J is TRBJ1-1; D is unclear. Trimming took 1 base from V and 0 from J, leaving 6 bases between them. Germline CDR1 LGHDT, CDR2 YNNKEL (reference sequence). This CDR3 is built from 14 residues. CDR3 protein: CASSQGGVNTEAFF. CDR3 DNA: TGTGCCAGCAGCCAAGGCGGAGTGAACACTGAAGCTTTCTTT.

This clonotype was counted once. This sequence joins TRBV5-6 and TRBJ1-4; TRBD1 is a possible D gene (6 bases). This CDR3 spans 15 amino acids. V dropped 5 bases and J dropped 0 bases, with 11 bases sitting between them. Germline V gives CDR1 SGHDT, CDR2 YYEEEE. The CDR3 here is CASSTTGTTNEKLFF. CDR3 DNA: TGTGCCAGCAGTACTACAGGGACAACTAATGAAAAACTGTTTTTT.

This clonotype was seen more than once but under ten times. This rearrangement joins TRBV3-1 to TRBJ2-1; 8 positions match TRBD2. This CDR3 contains 16 residues. V shed 2 bases, J shed 5 bases, and the junction held 8 bases outside the gene matches. In germline, CDR1 is LGHDT, CDR2 YNNKEL (reference sequence). The CDR3 region is CASSQPAGARNNEQFF. The CDR3 DNA reads as TGTGCCAGCAGCCAACCAGCGGGGGCCCGTAACAATGAGCAGTTCTTC.

Turning to this clonotype: This may arise from a read error, as a much more abundant clone is one base away. V usage is TRBV6-6 and J usage is TRBJ1-1; D is possibly TRBD1 (6 bases). CDR3 length: 15 residues. Germline CDR1 MNHNY, CDR2 SVGAGI (reference sequence). CDR3 nucleotide sequence: TGTGCCAACAGTCCACAGGGTTCCTGGGGCACTGAAGCTTTCTTT. Its translation is CANSPQGSWGTEAFF.

Turning to this clonotype: Just one base apart from a much larger clone, this may be a read error. V usage is TRBV3-1 and J usage is TRBJ2-7, with a possible D match to TRBD1 (6 bases). The CDR3 spans 12 residues. CDR1 and CDR2 (germline): LGHDT, YNNKEL (reference sequence). CDR3 in amino acids: CACSHDRFGQYF. The DNA for the CDR3 is TGTGCCTGCAGCCACGACAGGTTCGGGCAGTACTTC.

Note on this clonotype: This may stem from a read error, because a much larger clone lies one nucleotide away. No conserved phenylalanine or tryptophan ends this CDR3, so it is likely a read error. The chain links TRBV5-4 to TRBJ2-7; 8 bases agree with TRBD2. V was clipped by 2 bases and J by 5 bases; unmatched bases: 9. CDR1 is SGHNT and CDR2 is YYREEE in the germline V gene (reference sequence). The length of the CDR3 is 15 residues. For the CDR3, the DNA is TGTGCCAGCAGCTTAGGGGCGGGAGGTGGCGACGAGCAGTACCTC. This gives the protein CASSLGAGGGDEQYL.

This clonotype occurred a few times. This chain joins TRBV12-3 or TRBV12-4 and TRBJ1-2; TRBD1 might be the D (5 bases). V gave up 5 bases and J gave up 6 bases, with 19 bases separating them. The CDR3 sequence is 15 residues long. The chain's CDR3 is CASSPRAGGTDGYTF. The CDR3 nucleotides are TGTGCCAGCAGTCCCCGGGCGGGGGGTACGGATGGCTACACCTTC.

Details on this clonotype: The CDR3 ends on some other residue instead of the conserved phenylalanine or tryptophan, so this is likely a read error. The chain joins TRBV29-1 to TRBJ2-3; 7 nucleotides agree with TRBD2. Germline lookup yields CDR1 SQVTM and CDR2 ANQGSEA. This CDR3 comprises 15 residues. The CDR3 nucleotides read TGCATCGTTGCCCACCGGCTAGCGGTAACAGATACGCAGTATTCT. Its translation is CIVAHRLAVTDTQYS.

A note on this clonotype: This may be a read error, as it is one base from a much larger clone. V is TRBV7-3 and J is TRBJ1-2; the D is unclear. The CDR3 contains 15 residues. CDR1 and CDR2 (germline): SGHTA, FQGTGA. As DNA, the CDR3 is TGTGCCAGCAGCCCAAGCCGAGGACCGCAATATGACTACACCTTC. Encoded protein: CASSPSRGPQYDYTF. The entire variable domain, with the rest obtained from reference TRBV7-3 and TRBJ1-2, is as follows: GAGVSQTPSNKVTEKGKYVELRCDPISGHTALYWYRQSLGQGPEFLIYFQGTGAADDSGLPNDRFFAVRPEGSVSTLKIQRTERGDSAVYLCASSPSRGPQYDYTFGSGTRLTVV.

There are many counts of this clonotype. One junction end disagrees with the germline gene, perhaps due to a read error. The V and J genes are TRBV6-1 and TRBJ1-5, with 8 nucleotides matching TRBD1. The CDR3 sequence is 14 residues long. CDR1 and CDR2 from the germline V gene are MNHNS and SASEGT. The CDR3 is CASREAGGRQPQHF. CDR3 nucleotides: TGTGCCAGCAGGGAAGCAGGGGGCCGTCAGCCCCAGCATTTT.

In this sample, this clonotype turned up many times. V gene TRBV7-6 combines with J gene TRBJ1-6, with D uncertain. Between the trimmed V and J ends, which lost 5 bases and 3 bases, there was a span of 11 bases. The CDR3 runs to 15 residues. Per the germline V gene, CDR1 is SGHVS and CDR2 is FNYEAQ. The CDR3 coding sequence is TGTGCCAGCAGCAAAGGAGGTCTCTATAATTCACCCCTCCACTTT. Protein: CASSKGGLYNSPLHF.

This clonotype was observed at least ten times. The rearrangement joins TRBV28 to TRBJ2-2, with TRBD2 as a possible D gene (5 bases). Looked up from germline, CDR1 is MDHEN and CDR2 is SYDVKM. Trimming took off 3 bases at V and 7 bases at J, with 6 bases between the two ends. CDR3 length: 12 amino acids. The CDR3 DNA reads TGTGCCAGCAGTTTCAGCGGCGGGGAGCTGTTTTTT. Translation: CASSFSGGELFF. Filled out from reference TRBV28 and TRBJ2-2, the complete variable domain reads DVKVTQSSRYLVKRTGEKVFLECVQDMDHENMFWYRQDPGLGLRLIYFSYDVKMKEKGDIPEGYSVSREKKERFSLILESASTNQTSMYLCASSFSGGELFFGEGSRLTVL.

This clonotype was detected ten times or more. The V and J genes are TRBV5-1 and TRBJ2-7, with TRBD1 matching over 8 bases. Germline lookup yields CDR1 SGHRS and CDR2 YFSETQ. The CDR3 has 14 amino acids. Unmatched junction bases numbered 3, after V lost 0 bases and J lost 4 bases. The CDR3 sequence is CASSLETGAYEQYF. The CDR3 nucleotides are TGCGCCAGCAGCTTGGAGACAGGGGCATACGAGCAGTACTTC.

Notes on this clonotype: A much larger clone differs by one base, so this may be a read error. The chain is built from TRBV5-1 and TRBJ1-2, with 7 bases aligning to TRBD1. Germline CDR1 and CDR2: SGHRS and YFSETQ. This CDR3 region has 14 residues. The CDR3 coding sequence is TGCGCCGGCAGCTTGGACACAGGGGATTCGGGCTACACCTTC. This translates into CAGSLDTGDSGYTF.

This clonotype was seen ten or more times. This sequence joins TRBV12-3 or TRBV12-4 and TRBJ2-7; 8 bases map to TRBD2. CDR3 length: 16 residues. J was trimmed by 3 bases and V by 3 bases; bases with no gene match: 10. CDR3 sequence: CASSFGRGASYYEQYF. CDR3 DNA: TGTGCCAGCAGTTTCGGGCGGGGGGCCTCGTACTACGAGCAGTACTTC.

The sample holds a few counts of this clonotype. J is TRBJ1-2 and V is TRBV27; D ambiguous. CDR1 MNHEY and CDR2 SMNVEV come from the germline V gene (reference sequence). V was trimmed by 5 bases and J by 8 bases, leaving 18 bases between them. The CDR3 is made up of 14 amino acids. The CDR3 loop reads CASSPHDKLGGYTF. The CDR3 DNA follows: TGTGCCAGCAGTCCACATGACAAGTTGGGAGGCTACACCTTC.

This clonotype occurred many times. The rearrangement joins TRBV10-3 to TRBJ1-1, with 8 nucleotides matching TRBD1. J gave up 6 bases and V 2 bases, and 5 bases lay outside the gene matches. The CDR3 is made up of 14 amino acids. The V gene's germline CDR1 is ENHRY and CDR2 SYGVKD. The CDR3 sequence: CAISENRGDAEAFF. CDR3 nucleotides: TGTGCCATCAGTGAGAACAGGGGGGACGCTGAAGCTTTCTTT.

The CDR3 nucleotides are TGCGCCAGCAGCTCCAGAGGGCAGAATGAAAAACTGTTTTTT. This sequence encodes CASSSRGQNEKLFF. J is TRBJ1-4 and V is TRBV5-1; D not certain. Germline CDR1 and CDR2: SGHRS and YFSETQ. Trimming cost V 3 bases and J 5 bases, with 11 bases left between them. This CDR3 has 14 amino acids.

This clonotype was seen at least ten times. This rearrangement joins TRBV7-9 to TRBJ2-1, with a weak D call TRBD2 (5 bases). The germline CDR1 and CDR2 sequences are SEHNR and FQNEAQ (reference sequence). The CDR3 has 12 amino acids. V lost 5 bases, J lost 9 bases, and 11 bases lay in between. CDR3 residues: CASSRDYGEQFF. The DNA for the CDR3 is TGTGCCAGCAGCCGCGACTACGGTGAGCAGTTCTTC.

This clonotype was seen ten or more times. V gene TRBV28 combines with J gene TRBJ2-7; no clear D gene. The CDR3 length is 13 residues. Germline-derived CDR1 and CDR2 are MDHEN and SYDVKM. V was cut by 8 bases and J by 2 bases, with 13 bases left in between. This chain's CDR3 is CASGSGVAYEQYF. CDR3 sequence (DNA): TGTGCCAGCGGTTCGGGCGTTGCCTACGAGCAGTACTTC.